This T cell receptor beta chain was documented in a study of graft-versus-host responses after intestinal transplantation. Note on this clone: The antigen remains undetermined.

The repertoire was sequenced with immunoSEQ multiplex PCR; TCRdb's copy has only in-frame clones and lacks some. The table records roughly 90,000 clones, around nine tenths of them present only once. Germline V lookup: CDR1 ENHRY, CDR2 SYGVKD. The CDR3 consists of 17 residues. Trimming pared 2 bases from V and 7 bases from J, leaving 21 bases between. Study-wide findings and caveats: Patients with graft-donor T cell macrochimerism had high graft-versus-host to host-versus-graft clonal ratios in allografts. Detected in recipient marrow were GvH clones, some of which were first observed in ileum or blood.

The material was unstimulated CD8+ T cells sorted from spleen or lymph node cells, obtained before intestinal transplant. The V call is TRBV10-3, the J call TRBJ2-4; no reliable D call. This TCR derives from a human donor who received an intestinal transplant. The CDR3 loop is CAISERSLWQLGNIQYF. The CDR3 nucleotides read TGTGCCATCAGTGAGCGTAGTTTATGGCAACTCGGGAACATTCAGTACTTC.